This TCR beta chain was profiled in a study of T cells in Graves' hyperthyroidism and ophthalmopathy (dated by TCRdb to about 2019). For context, the study as a whole: TCR V-J signatures able to tell the groups apart were searched for in a discovery cohort of 90 to 100 patients, of whom more than 40 had Graves' ophthalmopathy and around 57 had stable Graves' hyperthyroidism. Prospective prediction of ophthalmopathy was tested in an independent validation cohort of 18 to 20 hyperthyroidism patients and 17 patients who later progressed to ophthalmopathy. The 100 discovery patients were randomly divided into training and test sets at a 7:3 ratio. The study also compared thyroid tissue and blood T-cell repertoires from about six Graves' hyperthyroidism patients. After sampling, hyperthyroidism patients received methimazole starting at 30 mg daily, and ophthalmopathy patients received high-dose intravenous methylprednisolone. The paper describes TCR Vbeta CDR3 sequencing of fewer than 150 peripheral blood samples, made up of under 50 ophthalmopathy patients, roughly 80 hyperthyroidism patients and 17 progressor patients. General conclusions and limits of the study: No statistical method was used to set the sample size in advance, and investigators knew the group allocation. A 13 V-J signature model separated ophthalmopathy from stable hyperthyroidism, with approximately 87% sensitivity and 81.08% specificity in cross-validation and 80%/75% in testing. Most expanded thyroid clonotypes (frequency above 0.001) were also found in blood, which suggests that blood repertoires may mirror thyroid immune responses. In validation, the model predicted progression to ophthalmopathy with roughly 70% sensitivity and approximately 78% specificity, a median of 6.5 months before onset.

The study excluded patients with uncontrolled infections, other autoimmune diseases, pregnancy or lactation. Diagnoses relied on clinical symptoms, serum thyroxine and TRAb, thyroid ultrasound and orbital computed tomography. Total RNA was extracted with Trizol reagent, and quality was checked on an Agilent 2100 Bioanalyzer. The TCR beta CDR3 regions were amplified from RNA transcripts. For the first round of RT-PCR on the TCR CDR3, the HTBI primer set was used together with the Qiagen OneStep RT-PCR kit. A second multiplex PCR round built the libraries, followed by size selection and purification. Sequencing of the libraries was done on an Illumina HiSeq2000 using paired-end 100 bp reads. The study's own analysis went as follows. SOAPnuke was used to process the raw data, throwing out any read that contained adapters or uncalled bases, had a mean Phred below 15, or lacked an exact constant-primer or identifier match. COPE v1.2.5 was used to merge high-quality paired reads, and clonotypes were defined as unique nucleotide sequences. MiTCR v1.1 was used to align the clonotypes against IMGT TRBV, TRBD and TRBJ reference segments. Only V-J combinations with frequency above 0.0001, covering approximately 99% of repertoires, were analysed. The TCS score was defined as F50 (clonal expansion) divided by E x V (chaos), with BLOSUM62-based TCRdist calculated between CDR3 peptides within each V-J. Welch's t-statistics and random forest reduced around 550 V-J features to 10 to 15, which were used in a naive Bayes classifier (R e1071). The Morisita-Horn index was used to measure how similar the thyroid and blood repertoires were. Clones were called with MiXCR by TCRdb after fastp trimmed the public reads at Q25, and only in-frame beta chains were retained. For every CDR3 protein sequence, its rows merge into one entry that carries the most common genes and DNA. TCRdb assigned the V and J calls; the authors' analysis was not used. Counted in this sample were 540,000 or so distinct CDR3 sequences; about half of them appeared once. The ten largest make up under 20% of the sample.

In this sample, this clonotype turned up many times. The specificity of this receptor is unknown. No base quality information exists; no much larger clone differs at one position. Compared with germline, V lacks 5 bases and J lacks 5 bases; bases without a gene match: 7. As encoded in the germline V gene, CDR1 is SGHRS while CDR2 is YFSETQ. Taken from cysteine to phenylalanine, the CDR3 has 14 residues. The entry retains the CDR3 DNA only, 42 bases that are in frame from base 1. The chain is encoded by TRBV5-1 joined to TRBJ2-7, with 10 bases matching TRBD1. Sequencing was performed on peripheral blood or thyroid tissue (not recorded which). The receptor was isolated from an adult woman with Graves' disease, either hyperthyroidism or ophthalmopathy (not recorded which). The CDR3 corresponds to CASSPGTGENEQYF. In nucleotides, the sequence is TGCGCCAGCAGTCCCGGGACAGGGGAGAACGAGCAGTACTTC.